The 29 T cell receptor beta chains reported below all come from one sample, sequenced in a study of CD8 T cells in ankylosing spondylitis. TCRdb re-derived calls from the 5' RACE reads in MiXCR, one entry per CDR3 protein. The profile covers roughly 150,000 distinct CDR3 sequences, with roughly 34% appearing a single time and about 6% taken by the ten largest. The specimen was synovial fluid, either unsorted or a sorted T cell fraction (not recorded which). The receptors here all came from a male donor with ankylosing spondylitis.

This chain links TRBV4-1 with TRBJ2-3; TRBD2 matches at 8 bases. The CDR3 runs 19 residues. Germline V CDR1 and CDR2: MGHRA, YSYEKL. Trimming cost V 1 base and J 1 base; bases outside gene matches: 13. CDR3 residues: CASSQGYTSGLGGTDTQYF. DNA for the CDR3: TGCGCCAGCAGCCAAGGCTACACTAGCGGCTTGGGGGGCACAGATACGCAGTATTTT.

This chain links TRBV11-2 with TRBJ2-1; 8 bases line up with TRBD2. The CDR3 is 17 amino acids. CDR1 and CDR2 from the germline V gene are SGHAT and FQNNGV. V shed 6 bases, J shed 4 bases, and the junction held 14 bases outside the gene matches. For the CDR3, the DNA is TGTGCCAGCAGGGCTCCGGGACTAGGGTCAACTTACAATGAGCAGTTCTTC. Translating it yields CASRAPGLGSTYNEQFF.

The chain combines TRBV7-9 with TRBJ2-5; D perhaps matches TRBD2 (6 bases). From germline, CDR1 is SEHNR and CDR2 FQNEAQ (reference sequence). This CDR3 has 15 amino acids. Deletions cut 1 base from V and 3 bases from J, with 12 bases between. CDR3 nucleotides: TGTGCCAGCAGCTTAGGTAGCGGACTAAAAGAGACCCAGTACTTC. This encodes CASSLGSGLKETQYF.

This clonotype was counted at least ten times. The chain recombines TRBV18 with TRBJ2-7; the D is unclear. V was shortened by 3 bases and J by 0 bases, with 3 bases between the two germline ends. The CDR3 is 12 residues long. Germline lookup yields CDR1 KGHSH and CDR2 LQKENI. The CDR3 here is CASSPLSYEQYF. As DNA, the CDR3 is TGTGCCAGCTCACCTCTCTCCTACGAGCAGTACTTC. Supplemented by reference TRBV18 and TRBJ2-7, the full variable domain reads NAGVMQNPRHLVRRRGQEARLRCSPMKGHSHVYWYRQLPEEGLKFMVYLQKENIIDESGMPKERFSAEFPKEGPSILRIQQVVRGDSAAYFCASSPLSYEQYFGPGTRLTVT.

This clonotype was counted at least ten times. The chain employs TRBV7-3 and TRBJ2-3; D is ambiguous. V lost 5 bases, J lost 2 bases, and 20 bases lay in between. This CDR3 is built from 17 residues. Germline V gives CDR1 SGHTA, CDR2 FQGTGA. This CDR3 is CASSPQASRTSTDTQYF. In DNA form, the CDR3 reads TGTGCCAGCAGCCCCCAGGCATCCAGAACCTCCACAGATACGCAGTATTTT.

This clonotype was observed a handful of times. The V gene is TRBV12-5, the J gene TRBJ2-3, with D maybe TRBD1 (6 bases). Germline assignment: CDR1 LGHNT and CDR2 FRNRAP. This CDR3 has 13 residues. Trimming pared 4 bases from V and 6 bases from J, leaving 11 bases between. The CDR3 bases are TGTGCTAGTGGTTCGCCAGGGGCCGATACGCAGTATTTT. Amino acids: CASGSPGADTQYF.

This clonotype was recorded a few times. The chain has TRBV5-1 and TRBJ1-1, with TRBD1 identical over 7 bases. CDR3 length: 15 residues. Germline values: CDR1 SGHRS, CDR2 YFSETQ. The ends lost 0 bases at V and 8 bases at J; junction bases unmatched: 10. The CDR3 coding sequence is TGCGCCAGCAGCTTGGACACCAGGGGAGGGGGCGAAGCTTTCTTT. Translated, it gives CASSLDTRGGGEAFF. Full variable domain (missing parts from reference TRBV5-1 and TRBJ1-1): KAGVTQTPRYLIKTRGQQVTLSCSPISGHRSVSWYQQTPGQGLQFLFEYFSETQRNKGNFPGRFSGRQFSNSRSEMNVSTLELGDSALYLCASSLDTRGGGEAFFGQGTRLTVV.

The chain uses TRBV13 and TRBJ2-1; D possibly corresponds to TRBD2 (6 bases). Germline CDR1 is PRHDT and CDR2 is FYEKMQ (reference sequence). Trimming removed 6 bases at V and 0 bases at J, with 12 bases between. The CDR3 extends over 15 amino acids. In nucleotides, the CDR3 is TGTGCCAGCAGAGGAGGGGCGGGCTCCTACAATGAGCAGTTCTTC. Protein sequence: CASRGGAGSYNEQFF.

This clonotype was counted between two and nine times. The V call is TRBV3-1, the J call TRBJ2-7, with TRBD2 as a possible D gene (5 bases). CDR1 and CDR2 from the germline V gene are LGHDT and YNNKEL (reference sequence). The CDR3 is made up of 12 amino acids. V shed 4 bases and J shed 7 bases, with 11 bases lying between them. The CDR3 loop is CASSPGKSEQYF. The CDR3 DNA reads TGTGCCAGCAGCCCCGGGAAAAGTGAGCAGTACTTC.

This clonotype was picked up a small number of times. The chain employs TRBV10-3 and TRBJ2-7, with D possibly being TRBD1 (5 bases). This CDR3 contains 13 residues. The germline V gene has CDR1 ENHRY and CDR2 SYGVKD. V gave up 6 bases and J gave up 3 bases, with 12 bases separating them. The CDR3 loop is CAIRQDDFYEQYF. CDR3 sequence (DNA): TGTGCCATCAGACAGGACGATTTCTACGAGCAGTACTTC.

The chain is built from TRBV20-1 and TRBJ2-1, with D tentatively TRBD1 or TRBD2 (5 bases each). The CDR3 length is 16 residues. Germline V gene sequence: CDR1 DFQATT, CDR2 SNEGSKA (reference sequence). The V gene lost 6 bases and the J gene lost 0 bases, with 18 bases spanning the gap. CDR3 residues: CSAQDRDPSSYNEQFF. The CDR3 region has the DNA TGCAGTGCCCAAGACCGGGACCCAAGCTCCTACAATGAGCAGTTCTTC.

The CDR3 here is CSARDPVHNEQFF. As DNA, the CDR3 is TGCAGTGCTAGAGATCCCGTTCACAATGAGCAGTTCTTC. The chain combines TRBV20-1 with TRBJ2-1; D unresolved. Germline V gene sequence: CDR1 DFQATT, CDR2 SNEGSKA (reference sequence). There are 13 residues in the CDR3. Trimming took 0 bases from V and 5 from J, leaving 8 bases between them.

This clonotype was recorded a few times. V gene TRBV18 combines with J gene TRBJ2-7, with 8 bases lining up with TRBD2. Trimming cost V 3 bases and J 6 bases; bases outside gene matches: 7. CDR1 and CDR2 from the germline V gene are KGHSH and LQKENI. CDR3 length: 14 residues. The CDR3 here is CASSPVGRGFEQYF. Here the CDR3 DNA reads TGTGCCAGCTCACCGGTCGGGAGGGGCTTCGAGCAGTACTTC.

This chain links TRBV20-1 with TRBJ1-1; maybe TRBD1 (5 bases). The CDR3 has 13 amino acids. The V end was cut by 5 bases, the J end by 2 bases, with 12 bases between. Germline-derived CDR1 and CDR2 are DFQATT and SNEGSKA (reference sequence). In DNA form, the CDR3 reads TGCAGTGCTTCCGGTGGGGGTAACACTGAAGCTTTCTTT. This encodes CSASGGGNTEAFF.

This chain uses TRBV20-1 with TRBJ1-1, with TRBD1 as a possible D gene (5 bases). V lost 1 base and J lost 4, with 16 bases in between. Germline lookup yields CDR1 DFQATT and CDR2 SNEGSKA (reference sequence). The CDR3 is 15 residues long. The CDR3 DNA follows: TGCAGTGCTAGAGGACAGCTTAGGGTGAGCACTGAAGCTTTCTTT. Amino acids: CSARGQLRVSTEAFF.

The table lists this clonotype with many counts. The chain joins TRBV25-1 to TRBJ2-3, with 10 bases that match TRBD1. The CDR3 runs to 16 residues. Germline loops: CDR1 MGHDK, CDR2 SYGVNS. J lost 1 base, V lost 3 bases, and 4 bases had no gene match. The CDR3 reads CASSDDRGPGTDTQYF. CDR3 nucleotides: TGTGCCAGCAGTGACGACAGGGGGCCGGGCACAGATACGCAGTATTTT.

As concerns this clonotype: A read error may produce the germline difference seen at one junction end. V and J are TRBV12-3 or TRBV12-4 and TRBJ2-1; 10 bases line up with TRBD2. CDR3 size: 17 residues. CDR3 sequence reads: CTSSLTTQRGGRNEQFF. Here the CDR3 DNA reads TGTACCAGCAGCCTTACAACGCAGCGGGGGGGCCGGAATGAGCAGTTCTTC.

This clonotype has a handful of counts. The V and J genes are TRBV20-1 and TRBJ2-5; 7 nucleotides align to TRBD1. The CDR3 is 14 amino acids. Germline V gene sequence: CDR1 DFQATT, CDR2 SNEGSKA (reference sequence). The V segment lost 5 bases and the J segment 3 bases; nucleotides outside the gene matches: 9. This CDR3 reads CSARRQGSKETQYF. CDR3 DNA sequence: TGCAGTGCTCGAAGACAGGGATCTAAAGAGACCCAGTACTTC.

This chain uses TRBV29-1 with TRBJ2-1; 7 nucleotides align to TRBD2. CDR3 length: 13 amino acids. V trimming: 7 bases; J trimming: 9 bases; junction bases outside the gene matches: 12. From germline, CDR1 is SQVTM and CDR2 ANQGSEA. The CDR3 coding sequence is TGCAGCGCATACCCTAACGGGGGGACTGAGCAGTTCTTC. Residues: CSAYPNGGTEQFF.

This clonotype was seen more than once but under ten times. The J gene is TRBJ2-1, the V gene TRBV9; TRBD2 aligns across 11 bases. The V gene end was trimmed by 0 bases and the J gene end by 9 bases; junction bases not matched to a gene: 2. This CDR3 has 14 amino acids. Germline V gene sequence: CDR1 SGDLS, CDR2 YYNGEE. The CDR3 DNA reads as TGTGCCAGCAGCGTAGGACTAGCGGGGCTTGAGCAGTTCTTC. Encoded protein: CASSVGLAGLEQFF.

The CDR3 spells CASSQDTDGRRADTQYF. The CDR3, as DNA: TGCGCCAGCAGCCAAGATACGGACGGGAGAAGGGCAGATACGCAGTATTTT. V is TRBV4-3 and J is TRBJ2-3; D possibly corresponds to TRBD2 (6 bases). The CDR3 covers 17 residues. Trimming left V 0 bases short and J 4 bases short, with 17 bases between. Germline CDR1 and CDR2: LGHNA and YSLEER.

The chain is built from TRBV28 and TRBJ1-1; D ambiguous. The CDR3 has 15 residues. CDR1 is MDHEN, CDR2 SYDVKM, per germline. V lost 2 bases and J lost 0, with 10 bases in between. The CDR3 loop is CASSLGPHLNTEAFF. The CDR3 nucleotides are TGTGCCAGCAGTTTAGGCCCCCACTTGAACACTGAAGCTTTCTTT. Complete variable domain (other parts from reference TRBV28 and TRBJ1-1): DVKVTQSSRYLVKRTGEKVFLECVQDMDHENMFWYRQDPGLGLRLIYFSYDVKMKEKGDIPEGYSVSREKKERFSLILESASTNQTSMYLCASSLGPHLNTEAFFGQGTRLTVV.

This clonotype was observed a handful of times. The rearrangement uses TRBV14 and TRBJ1-5; no clear D. The germline gives CDR1 SGHDN, CDR2 FVKESK. V was shortened by 8 bases and J by 2 bases, with 16 bases between the two germline ends. CDR3 length: 15 residues. DNA of the CDR3: TGTGCCAGCTCAAAGATGGGAATAGGCAATCAGCCCCAGCATTTT. It yields the protein CASSKMGIGNQPQHF.

This chain connects TRBV20-1 to TRBJ2-7; a possible D gene is TRBD2 (6 bases). This CDR3 is 16 amino acids long. Trimming pared 0 bases from V and 0 bases from J, leaving 15 bases between. Per germline, CDR1 DFQATT and CDR2 SNEGSKA (reference sequence). The DNA for the CDR3 is TGCAGTGCTAGAGATCACGGGGGACCCAACTCCTACGAGCAGTACTTC. Residues: CSARDHGGPNSYEQYF.

This rearrangement joins TRBV18 to TRBJ1-1; D gene ambiguous. CDR3 length equals 16 residues. V was pared by 0 bases and J by 0 bases, with 11 bases between. Per germline, CDR1 KGHSH and CDR2 LQKENI. The CDR3 here is CASSPPSISMNTEAFF. CDR3 nucleotide sequence: TGTGCCAGCTCACCACCCTCTATCTCCATGAACACTGAAGCTTTCTTT.

This clonotype was counted only a few times. V usage is TRBV19 and J usage is TRBJ1-5, with a weak D call TRBD1 (5 bases). Germline assignment: CDR1 LNHDA and CDR2 SQIVND (reference sequence). Trimming pared 2 bases from V and 0 bases from J, leaving 8 bases between. This CDR3 spans 15 amino acids. Here the CDR3 reads CASSIRGDSNQPQHF. The CDR3 coding sequence is TGTGCCAGTAGTATACGGGGCGATAGCAATCAGCCCCAGCATTTT.

This clonotype occurred a few times. The J gene is TRBJ1-3, the V gene TRBV28; no definite D call. This CDR3 spans 14 amino acids. CDR1 is MDHEN and CDR2 is SYDVKM in the germline V gene. Trimming pared 8 bases from V and 0 bases from J, leaving 11 bases between. The CDR3 DNA sequence: TGTGCCAGCGGCAGCCGGAACTCTGGAAACACCATATATTTT. Encoded protein: CASGSRNSGNTIYF. Combining the CDR3 with reference TRBV28 and TRBJ1-3 gives the whole variable domain DVKVTQSSRYLVKRTGEKVFLECVQDMDHENMFWYRQDPGLGLRLIYFSYDVKMKEKGDIPEGYSVSREKKERFSLILESASTNQTSMYLCASGSRNSGNTIYFGEGSWLTVV.

This clonotype was counted only a few times. V usage is TRBV4-1 and J usage is TRBJ2-3, with 8 bases lining up with TRBD1. V lost 7 bases and J lost 3; bases outside the gene matches: 9. Germline CDR1 reads MGHRA; CDR2 reads YSYEKL. This CDR3 has 15 residues. This chain's CDR3 is CASNPGQGATDTQYF. The CDR3 region has the DNA TGCGCCAGCAACCCGGGTCAGGGGGCAACAGATACGCAGTATTTT.

The V gene is TRBV20-1, the J gene TRBJ2-2; tentatively, D is TRBD1 (6 bases). The CDR3 has 15 amino acids. V was cut by 4 bases and J by 0 bases, with 12 bases left in between. Germline V lookup: CDR1 DFQATT, CDR2 SNEGSKA (reference sequence). The CDR3 DNA is TGCAGTGCTAAATCCGGGACAACGAACACCGGGGAGCTGTTTTTT. Its protein is CSAKSGTTNTGELFF.